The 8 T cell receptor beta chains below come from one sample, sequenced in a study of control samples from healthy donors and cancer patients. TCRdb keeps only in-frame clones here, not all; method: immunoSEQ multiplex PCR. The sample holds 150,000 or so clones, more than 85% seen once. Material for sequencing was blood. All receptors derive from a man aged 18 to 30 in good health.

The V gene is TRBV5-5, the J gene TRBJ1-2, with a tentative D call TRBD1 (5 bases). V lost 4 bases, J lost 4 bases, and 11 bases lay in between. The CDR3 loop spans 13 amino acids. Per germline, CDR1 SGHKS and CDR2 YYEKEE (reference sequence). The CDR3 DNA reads TGTGCCAGCAGCCCGGGACTCAGCTATGGCTACACCTTC. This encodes CASSPGLSYGYTF. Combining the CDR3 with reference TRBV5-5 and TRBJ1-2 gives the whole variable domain DAGVTQSPTHLIKTRGQQVTLRCSPISGHKSVSWYQQVLGQGPQFIFQYYEKEERGRGNFPDRFSARQFPNYSSELNVNALLLGDSALYLCASSPGLSYGYTFGSGTRLTVV.

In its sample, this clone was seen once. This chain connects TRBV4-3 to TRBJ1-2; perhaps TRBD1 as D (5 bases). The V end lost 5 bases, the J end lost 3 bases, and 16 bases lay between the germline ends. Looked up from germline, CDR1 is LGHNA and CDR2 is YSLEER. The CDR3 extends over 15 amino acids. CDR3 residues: CASSAVRVGYYGYTF. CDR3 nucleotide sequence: TGCGCCAGCAGCGCCGTCAGGGTCGGGTACTATGGCTACACCTTC.

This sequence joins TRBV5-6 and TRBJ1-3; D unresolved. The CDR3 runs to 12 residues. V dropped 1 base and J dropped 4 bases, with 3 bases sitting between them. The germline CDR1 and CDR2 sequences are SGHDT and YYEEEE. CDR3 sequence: CASSLIGNTIYF. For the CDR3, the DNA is TGTGCCAGCAGCTTGATAGGAAACACCATATATTTT.

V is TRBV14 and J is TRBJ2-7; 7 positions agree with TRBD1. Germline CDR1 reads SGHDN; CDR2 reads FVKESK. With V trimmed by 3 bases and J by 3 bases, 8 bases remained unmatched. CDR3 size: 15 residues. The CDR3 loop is CASSQHRGRGYEQYF. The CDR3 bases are TGTGCCAGCAGCCAGCACAGGGGCCGGGGCTACGAGCAGTACTTC.

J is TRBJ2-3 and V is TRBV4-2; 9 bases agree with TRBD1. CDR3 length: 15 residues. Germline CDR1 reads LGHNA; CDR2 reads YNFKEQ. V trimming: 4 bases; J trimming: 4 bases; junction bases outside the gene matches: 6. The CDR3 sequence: CASSLRDRVSDTQYF. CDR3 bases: TGTGCCAGCAGCCTCCGGGACAGGGTGTCAGATACGCAGTATTTT.

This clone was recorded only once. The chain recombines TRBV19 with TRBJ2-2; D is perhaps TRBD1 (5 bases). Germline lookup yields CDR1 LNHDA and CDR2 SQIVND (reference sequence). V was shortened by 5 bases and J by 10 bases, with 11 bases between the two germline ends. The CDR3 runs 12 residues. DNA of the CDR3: TGTGCCAGTAGTCCCAGGGCACAGGAGCTGTTTTTT. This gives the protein CASSPRAQELFF. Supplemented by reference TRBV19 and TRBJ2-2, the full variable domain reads DGGITQSPKYLFRKEGQNVTLSCEQNLNHDAMYWYRQDPGQGLRLIYYSQIVNDFQKGDIAEGYSVSREKKESFPLTVTSAQKNPTAFYLCASSPRAQELFFGEGSRLTVL.

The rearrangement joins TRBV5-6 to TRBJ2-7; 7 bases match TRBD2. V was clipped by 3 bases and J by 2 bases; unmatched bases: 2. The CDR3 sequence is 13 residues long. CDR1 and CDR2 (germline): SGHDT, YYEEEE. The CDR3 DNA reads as TGTGCCAGCAGCTCGGGACTAACCTACGAGCAGTACTTC. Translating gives CASSSGLTYEQYF.

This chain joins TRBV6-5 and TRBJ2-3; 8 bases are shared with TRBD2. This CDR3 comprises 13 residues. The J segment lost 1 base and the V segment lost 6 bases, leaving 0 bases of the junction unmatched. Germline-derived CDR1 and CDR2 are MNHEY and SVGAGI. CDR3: CASRRGGTDTQYF. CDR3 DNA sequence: TGTGCCAGCAGGCGGGGGGGCACAGATACGCAGTATTTT.